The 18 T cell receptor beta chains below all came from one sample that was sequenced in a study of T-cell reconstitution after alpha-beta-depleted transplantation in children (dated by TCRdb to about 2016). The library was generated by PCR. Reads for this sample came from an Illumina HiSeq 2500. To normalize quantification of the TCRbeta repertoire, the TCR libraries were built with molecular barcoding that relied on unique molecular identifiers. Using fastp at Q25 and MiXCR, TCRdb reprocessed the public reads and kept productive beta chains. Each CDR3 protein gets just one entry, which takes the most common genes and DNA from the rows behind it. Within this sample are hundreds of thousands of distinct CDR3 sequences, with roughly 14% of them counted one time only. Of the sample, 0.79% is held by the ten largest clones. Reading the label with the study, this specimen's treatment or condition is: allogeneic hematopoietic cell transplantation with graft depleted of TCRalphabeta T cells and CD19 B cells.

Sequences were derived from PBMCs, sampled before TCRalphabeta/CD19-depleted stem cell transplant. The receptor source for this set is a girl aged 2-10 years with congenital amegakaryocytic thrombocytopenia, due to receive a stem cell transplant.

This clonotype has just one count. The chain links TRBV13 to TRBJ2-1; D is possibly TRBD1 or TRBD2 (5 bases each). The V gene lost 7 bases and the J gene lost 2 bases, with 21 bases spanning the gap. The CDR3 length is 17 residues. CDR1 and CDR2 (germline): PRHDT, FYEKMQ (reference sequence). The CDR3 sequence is CASTSMRGAAPYNEQFF. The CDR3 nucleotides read TGTGCCAGCACTTCAATGAGAGGGGCAGCTCCCTACAATGAGCAGTTCTTC. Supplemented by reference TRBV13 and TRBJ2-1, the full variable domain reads AAGVIQSPRHLIKEKRETATLKCYPIPRHDTVYWYQQGPGQDPQFLISFYEKMQSDKGSIPDRFSAQQFSDYHSELNMSSLELGDSALYFCASTSMRGAAPYNEQFFGPGTRLTVL.

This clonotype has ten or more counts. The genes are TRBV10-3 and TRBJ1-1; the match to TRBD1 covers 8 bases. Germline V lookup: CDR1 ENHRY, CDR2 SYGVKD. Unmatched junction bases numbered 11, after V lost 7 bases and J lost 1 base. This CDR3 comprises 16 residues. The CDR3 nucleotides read TGTGCCATCACCAAAGCTCTTGGGACAGGGAACACTGAAGCTTTCTTT. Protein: CAITKALGTGNTEAFF.

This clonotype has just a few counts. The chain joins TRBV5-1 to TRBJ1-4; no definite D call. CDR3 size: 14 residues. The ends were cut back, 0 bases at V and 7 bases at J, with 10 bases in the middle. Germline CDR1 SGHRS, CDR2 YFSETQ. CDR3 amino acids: CASSLEGTPEKLFF. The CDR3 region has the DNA TGCGCCAGCAGCTTGGAGGGCACCCCTGAAAAACTGTTTTTT.

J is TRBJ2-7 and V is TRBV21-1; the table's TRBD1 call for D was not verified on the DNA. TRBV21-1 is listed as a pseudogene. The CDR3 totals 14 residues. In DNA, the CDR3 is TGTGCCAGCAGCAAAGAAGGGACAGGGAACGAGCAGTACTTC. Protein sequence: CASSKEGTGNEQYF.

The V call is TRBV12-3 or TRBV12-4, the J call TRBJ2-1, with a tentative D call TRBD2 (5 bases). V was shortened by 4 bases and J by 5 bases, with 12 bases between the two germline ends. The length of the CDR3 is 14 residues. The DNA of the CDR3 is TGTGCCAGCAGTTCTGCAAGCGGAGACAATGAGCAGTTCTTC. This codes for CASSSASGDNEQFF.

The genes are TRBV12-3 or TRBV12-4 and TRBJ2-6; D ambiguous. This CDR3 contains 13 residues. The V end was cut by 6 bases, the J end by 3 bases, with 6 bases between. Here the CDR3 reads CASSQIGANVLTF. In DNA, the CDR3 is TGTGCCAGCAGCCAAATTGGGGCCAACGTCCTGACTTTC.

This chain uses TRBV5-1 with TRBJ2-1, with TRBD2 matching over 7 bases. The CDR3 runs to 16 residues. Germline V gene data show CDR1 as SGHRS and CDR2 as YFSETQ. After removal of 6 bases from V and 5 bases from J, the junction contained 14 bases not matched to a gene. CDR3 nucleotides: TGCGCCAGCATCGCCCGGAGTACTAGCGTAGACAATGAGCAGTTCTTC. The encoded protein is CASIARSTSVDNEQFF.

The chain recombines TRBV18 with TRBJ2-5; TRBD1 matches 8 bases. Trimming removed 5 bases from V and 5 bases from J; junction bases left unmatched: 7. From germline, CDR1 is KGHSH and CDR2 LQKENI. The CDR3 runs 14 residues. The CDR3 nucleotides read TGTGCCAGCTCATCAACCAGGGGGCTGGAGACCCAGTACTTC. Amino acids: CASSSTRGLETQYF. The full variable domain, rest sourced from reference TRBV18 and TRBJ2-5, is NAGVMQNPRHLVRRRGQEARLRCSPMKGHSHVYWYRQLPEEGLKFMVYLQKENIIDESGMPKERFSAEFPKEGPSILRIQQVVRGDSAAYFCASSSTRGLETQYFGPGTRLLVL.

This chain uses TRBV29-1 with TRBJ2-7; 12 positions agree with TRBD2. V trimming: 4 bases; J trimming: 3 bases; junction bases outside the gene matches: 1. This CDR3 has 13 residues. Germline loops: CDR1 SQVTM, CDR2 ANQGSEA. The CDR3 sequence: CSVGTSGNYEQYF. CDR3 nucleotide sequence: TGCAGCGTTGGGACTAGCGGGAACTACGAGCAGTACTTC.

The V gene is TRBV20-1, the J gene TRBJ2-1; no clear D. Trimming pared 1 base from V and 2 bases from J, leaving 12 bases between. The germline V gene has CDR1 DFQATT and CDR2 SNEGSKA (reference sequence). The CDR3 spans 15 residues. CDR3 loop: CSARVLDSTYNEQFF. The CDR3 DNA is TGCAGTGCTAGAGTACTGGATTCAACCTACAATGAGCAGTTCTTC.

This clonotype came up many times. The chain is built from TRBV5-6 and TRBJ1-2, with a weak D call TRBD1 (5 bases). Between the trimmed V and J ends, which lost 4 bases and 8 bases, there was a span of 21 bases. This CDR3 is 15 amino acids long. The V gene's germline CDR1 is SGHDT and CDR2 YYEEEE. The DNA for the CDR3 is TGTGCCAGCAGCCCTCCCCATGGTTTAGGACACGGCTACACCTTC. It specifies CASSPPHGLGHGYTF.

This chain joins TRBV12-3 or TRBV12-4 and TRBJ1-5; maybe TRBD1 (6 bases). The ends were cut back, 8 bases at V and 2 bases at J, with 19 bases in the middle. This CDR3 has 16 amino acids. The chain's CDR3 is CASLKGGTIGNQPQHF. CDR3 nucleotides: TGTGCCAGCCTAAAGGGGGGGACAATTGGCAATCAGCCCCAGCATTTT.

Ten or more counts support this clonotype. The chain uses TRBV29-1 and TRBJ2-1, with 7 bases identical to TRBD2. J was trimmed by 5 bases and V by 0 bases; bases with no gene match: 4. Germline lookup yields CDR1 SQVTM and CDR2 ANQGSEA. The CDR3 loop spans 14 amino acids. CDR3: CSVEDRGTNNEQFF. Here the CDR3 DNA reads TGCAGCGTTGAAGATCGCGGGACTAACAATGAGCAGTTCTTC.

Here the CDR3 reads CASSPLRFQETQYF. The CDR3 DNA follows: TGCGCCAGCAGCCCATTACGATTCCAAGAGACCCAGTACTTC. This rearrangement joins TRBV5-1 to TRBJ2-5; D gene ambiguous. Germline V lookup: CDR1 SGHRS, CDR2 YFSETQ. Trimming shortened V by 4 bases and J by 1 base, and 11 bases separated the two germline ends. The CDR3 loop spans 14 amino acids.

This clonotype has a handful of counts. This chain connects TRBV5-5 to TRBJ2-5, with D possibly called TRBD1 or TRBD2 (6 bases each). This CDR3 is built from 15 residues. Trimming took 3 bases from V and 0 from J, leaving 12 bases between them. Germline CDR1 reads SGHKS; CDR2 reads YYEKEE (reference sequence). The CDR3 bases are TGTGCCAGCAGCTCCCAAGGGGGGCACCAAGAGACCCAGTACTTC. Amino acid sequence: CASSSQGGHQETQYF.

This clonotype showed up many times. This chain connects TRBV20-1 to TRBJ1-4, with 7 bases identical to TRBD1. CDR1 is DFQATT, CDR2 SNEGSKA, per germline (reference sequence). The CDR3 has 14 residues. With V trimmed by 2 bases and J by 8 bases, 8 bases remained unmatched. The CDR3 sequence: CSARSRGWMEKLFF. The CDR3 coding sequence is TGCAGTGCTAGATCCAGGGGGTGGATGGAAAAACTGTTTTTT.

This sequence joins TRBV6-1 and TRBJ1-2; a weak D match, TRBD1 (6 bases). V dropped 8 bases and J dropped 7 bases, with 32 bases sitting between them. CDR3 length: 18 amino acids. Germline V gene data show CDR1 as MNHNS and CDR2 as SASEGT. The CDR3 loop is CASGMGFSGDLLCRGYTF. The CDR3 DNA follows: TGTGCCAGCGGGATGGGGTTCTCAGGGGACCTATTGTGTCGTGGCTACACCTTC.

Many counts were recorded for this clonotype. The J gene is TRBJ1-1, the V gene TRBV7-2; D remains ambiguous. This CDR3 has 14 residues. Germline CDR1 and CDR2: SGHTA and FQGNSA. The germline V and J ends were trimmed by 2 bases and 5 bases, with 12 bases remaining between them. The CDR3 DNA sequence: TGTGCCAGCAGCTTAAATTGGGGAGTGACTGAAGCTTTCTTT. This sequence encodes CASSLNWGVTEAFF. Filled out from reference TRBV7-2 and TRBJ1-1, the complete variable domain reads GAGVSQSPSNKVTEKGKDVELRCDPISGHTALYWYRQSLGQGLEFLIYFQGNSAPDKSGLPSDRFSAERTGGSVSTLTIQRTQQEDSAVYLCASSLNWGVTEAFFGQGTRLTVV.